What follows are 29 T cell receptor beta chains derived from one specimen sequenced in a study of vaccination and CD4 T cells after COVID-19. Treatment meaning: roughly 11-day PBMC culture with coronavirus spike peptide pools or control peptides (ViraFEST assay). Once obtained from cultured CD4+ T cells, the DNA was sequenced using the Oncomine TCR Beta short-read assay. TCRdb reprocessed the PCR reads via MiXCR and lists one record per CDR3 protein. The sample shows about 18,000 distinct CDR3 sequences, roughly 50% of them seen only once. These receptors are not linked to any known antigen. Sequencing was done on a sample of CD4+ T cells from blood, cultured in vitro. These receptors were taken from a human donor who had recovered from COVID-19.

This clonotype was counted between two and nine times. V is TRBV20-1 and J is TRBJ1-2, with TRBD1 as a possible D gene (5 bases). The germline gives CDR1 DFQATT, CDR2 SNEGSKA (reference sequence). The ends were cut back, 0 bases at V and 5 bases at J, with 13 bases in the middle. The CDR3 extends over 14 amino acids. CDR3 in DNA: TGCAGTGCTAGAGATCTGCGGGGGGGGTATGGCTACACCTTC. Translated: CSARDLRGGYGYTF.

The chain carries TRBV20-1 and TRBJ2-7, with D unclear. Germline V gene sequence: CDR1 DFQATT, CDR2 SNEGSKA (reference sequence). The CDR3 is made up of 15 amino acids. V was trimmed by 1 base and J by 4 bases, leaving 17 bases between them. CDR3 residues: CSARVLGSIFYEQYF. In DNA, the CDR3 is TGCAGTGCTAGAGTCTTAGGCAGTATCTTTTACGAGCAGTACTTC.

This clonotype was seen more than once but under ten times. The chain is built from TRBV6-2 or TRBV6-3 and TRBJ2-2; D is ambiguous. V lost 11 bases and J 2 bases, leaving 12 bases between the germline ends. Germline V gene lookup returns CDR1 MNHEY and CDR2 SVGEGT. The CDR3 loop spans 13 amino acids. The CDR3 bases are TGTGCCTGCCCCGACATCAACACCGGGGAGCTGTTTTTT. The encoded protein is CACPDINTGELFF.

The chain has TRBV20-1 and TRBJ1-2; D is perhaps TRBD1 (5 bases). V was cut by 3 bases and J by 0 bases, with 14 bases left in between. Germline V gene data show CDR1 as DFQATT and CDR2 as SNEGSKA (reference sequence). This CDR3 region has 15 residues. The chain's CDR3 is CSASMGPIANYGYTF. The CDR3 DNA follows: TGCAGTGCTAGTATGGGGCCAATAGCTAACTATGGCTACACCTTC.

The V call is TRBV24-1, the J call TRBJ2-5, with D unresolved. The V and J ends lost 7 bases and 5 bases respectively, with 7 bases between them. The length of the CDR3 is 11 residues. Per germline, CDR1 KGHDR and CDR2 SFDVKD. CDR3 residues: CATRDRETQYF. Here the CDR3 DNA reads TGTGCCACCAGGGACCGGGAGACCCAGTACTTC.

This chain uses TRBV7-9 with TRBJ1-4, with D tentatively TRBD1 (6 bases). The germline CDR1 and CDR2 sequences are SEHNR and FQNEAQ (reference sequence). Between the trimmed V and J ends, which lost 1 base and 5 bases, there was a span of 11 bases. The CDR3 length is 15 residues. The CDR3, as DNA: TGTGCCAGCAGCTTAGGTATTCAGGGGAATGAAAAACTGTTTTTT. It is translated as CASSLGIQGNEKLFF.

The chain carries TRBV19 and TRBJ2-6, with TRBD1 matching 9 bases. The V segment lost 4 bases and the J segment 2 bases; nucleotides outside the gene matches: 9. Germline-derived CDR1 and CDR2 are LNHDA and SQIVND (reference sequence). CDR3 length equals 18 residues. The CDR3 DNA reads TGTGCCAGTAGTACCTCCGGGACAGGGATCGCTGGGGCCAACGTCCTGACTTTC. This gives the protein CASSTSGTGIAGANVLTF.

This chain connects TRBV21-1 to TRBJ2-3; whether TRBD2, the table's D call, matches the DNA was not checked. TRBV21-1 is classified as a pseudogene. The CDR3 has 19 residues. As DNA, the CDR3 is TGTGCCAGCAGCAAAGAAGCGGGACTAGCGGGAGCGTTGACAGATACGCAGTATTTT. Encoded protein: CASSKEAGLAGALTDTQYF.

Only a few counts were recorded for this clonotype. At one end, the junction sequence differs from germline, possibly due to a read error. V gene TRBV7-4 combines with J gene TRBJ2-1; no firm D call. Germline CDR1 and CDR2: SGHVT and SQSDAQ. This CDR3 is 13 amino acids long. The CDR3 DNA reads as TGTGCCAGCAGCGTAGCCTCCTACAATGAGCAGTTCTTC. It translates to CASSVASYNEQFF.

As to this clonotype: A read error may produce the germline difference seen at one junction end. This rearrangement joins TRBV5-1 to TRBJ1-2, with D hard to call. This CDR3 comprises 13 residues. Germline values: CDR1 SGHRS, CDR2 YFSETQ. The CDR3 sequence: CASRVPEVYDYTF. DNA of the CDR3: TGCGCCAGCCGGGTCCCGGAGGTTTATGACTACACCTTC. The entire variable domain, with the rest obtained from reference TRBV5-1 and TRBJ1-2, is as follows: KAGVTQTPRYLIKTRGQQVTLSCSPISGHRSVSWYQQTPGQGLQFLFEYFSETQRNKGNFPGRFSGRQFSNSRSEMNVSTLELGDSALYLCASRVPEVYDYTFGSGTRLTVV.

The chain recombines TRBV28 with TRBJ1-5; D possibly corresponds to TRBD1 (5 bases). V lost 6 bases and J lost 3, with 15 bases in between. The CDR3 is 15 amino acids. The germline V gene has CDR1 MDHEN and CDR2 SYDVKM. The DNA for the CDR3 is TGTGCCAGCAGCCTTACAGGAAGAATCAATCAGCCCCAGCATTTT. This sequence encodes CASSLTGRINQPQHF. Full variable domain (outside the CDR3, taken from reference TRBV28 and TRBJ1-5): DVKVTQSSRYLVKRTGEKVFLECVQDMDHENMFWYRQDPGLGLRLIYFSYDVKMKEKGDIPEGYSVSREKKERFSLILESASTNQTSMYLCASSLTGRINQPQHFGDGTRLSIL.

The genes are TRBV11-3 and TRBJ2-3, with D perhaps TRBD1 (5 bases). The germline V gene has CDR1 SGHNT and CDR2 YENEEA. The CDR3 runs 15 residues. Between the trimmed V and J ends, which lost 3 bases and 2 bases, there was a span of 12 bases. The CDR3 sequence is CASSLITGPTDTQYF. The DNA for the CDR3 is TGTGCCAGCAGCTTGATTACAGGCCCCACAGATACGCAGTATTTT.

The chain employs TRBV6-1 and TRBJ2-4, with 9 bases fitting TRBD1. The CDR3 extends over 14 amino acids. Germline CDR1 reads MNHNS; CDR2 reads SASEGT. The V and J ends lost 5 bases and 8 bases, in that order; junction bases with no gene match: 7. As DNA, the CDR3 is TGTGCCAGCAGTAGGGACAGGGAGAGGGACATTCAGTACTTC. Translation: CASSRDRERDIQYF.

This sequence joins TRBV7-9 and TRBJ2-1; D possibly corresponds to TRBD2 (5 bases). Trimming removed 5 bases from V and 0 bases from J, with 14 bases in between. The CDR3 covers 16 residues. The germline gives CDR1 SEHNR, CDR2 FQNEAQ (reference sequence). CDR3 region: CASSPSWRFSYNEQFF. In nucleotides, the CDR3 is TGTGCCAGCAGCCCCTCCTGGAGGTTCTCCTACAATGAGCAGTTCTTC.

The chain joins TRBV20-1 to TRBJ1-1; no definite D call. The CDR3 totals 13 residues. CDR1 is DFQATT, CDR2 SNEGSKA, per germline (reference sequence). The V gene lost 5 bases and the J gene lost 5 bases, with 15 bases spanning the gap. CDR3 in amino acids: CSASGDGITEAFF. DNA of the CDR3: TGCAGTGCTTCCGGAGACGGGATTACTGAAGCTTTCTTT.

The chain links TRBV7-8 to TRBJ2-7; 7 positions agree with TRBD1. Unmatched junction bases numbered 4, after V lost 5 bases and J lost 3 bases. Looked up from germline, CDR1 is SGHVS and CDR2 is FQNEAQ. The CDR3 covers 13 residues. The CDR3 region is CASSLRQGYEQYF. The CDR3 nucleotides are TGTGCCAGCAGCCTCCGACAGGGCTACGAGCAGTACTTC.

The chain couples TRBV6-2 or TRBV6-3 to TRBJ1-1; D call uncertain. This CDR3 contains 12 residues. Germline CDR1 reads MNHEY; CDR2 reads SVGEGT. CDR3 in DNA: TGTGCTGTATCCGGTGGGTCTACTGAAGCTTTCTTT. As protein: CAVSGGSTEAFF.

This chain connects TRBV10-2 to TRBJ1-6, with a tentative D call TRBD1 (5 bases). V was clipped by 5 bases and J by 7 bases, with 12 bases between them. The CDR3 covers 14 residues. From germline, CDR1 is WSHSY and CDR2 SAAADI. Here the CDR3 DNA reads TGCGCCAGCAGTTGGGGACCTCAGAATTCACCCCTCCACTTT. Its protein product is CASSWGPQNSPLHF.

The chain recombines TRBV6-5 with TRBJ1-3; D is unresolved. Germline-derived CDR1 and CDR2 are MNHEY and SVGAGI. The V gene lost 4 bases and the J gene lost 0 bases, with 10 bases spanning the gap. The length of the CDR3 is 15 residues. CDR3 amino acids: CASSSGGNSGNTIYF. The CDR3 DNA reads TGTGCCAGCAGTTCTGGTGGCAACTCTGGAAACACCATATATTTT.

This clonotype ranks as large. DNA of the CDR3: TGTGCCAGCAGTGAACAGTCCGGCCAGCCCCAGCATTTT. This sequence encodes CASSEQSGQPQHF. The gene calls are TRBV6-4 and TRBJ1-5; D is undetermined. CDR1 and CDR2 from the germline V gene are MRHNA and SNTAGT. V lost 3 bases and J 7 bases, leaving 10 bases between the germline ends. The CDR3 extends over 13 amino acids.

The V and J genes are TRBV5-1 and TRBJ1-1; D remains ambiguous. Trimming took 0 bases from V and 1 from J, leaving 7 bases between them. Per the germline V gene, CDR1 is SGHRS and CDR2 is YFSETQ. This CDR3 contains 14 residues. DNA for the CDR3: TGCGCCAGCAGCTTGGGGGTTCCGAACACTGAAGCTTTCTTT. Protein product: CASSLGVPNTEAFF. Full variable domain (missing parts from reference TRBV5-1 and TRBJ1-1): KAGVTQTPRYLIKTRGQQVTLSCSPISGHRSVSWYQQTPGQGLQFLFEYFSETQRNKGNFPGRFSGRQFSNSRSEMNVSTLELGDSALYLCASSLGVPNTEAFFGQGTRLTVV.

The chain links TRBV20-1 to TRBJ2-7; D is tentatively TRBD1 or TRBD2 (5 bases each). Germline V gene sequence: CDR1 DFQATT, CDR2 SNEGSKA (reference sequence). Deletions cut 3 bases from V and 7 bases from J, with 10 bases between. This CDR3 is built from 11 residues. The CDR3 protein is CSASRGWEQYF. As DNA, the CDR3 is TGCAGTGCTAGCCGGGGCTGGGAGCAGTACTTC.

The CDR3 DNA reads TGTGCCAGCGGATATAGCGGGAGGAAAACCGGGGAGCTGTTTTTT. Its protein product is CASGYSGRKTGELFF. This rearrangement joins TRBV6-2 or TRBV6-3 to TRBJ2-2; TRBD2 agrees at 10 bases. Germline-derived CDR1 and CDR2 are MNHEY and SVGEGT. The CDR3 totals 15 residues. J lost 5 bases, V lost 8 bases, and 8 bases had no gene match.

This clonotype was recorded a few times. The chain couples TRBV5-1 to TRBJ1-1; no definite D call. V was clipped by 3 bases and J by 0 bases, with 15 bases between them. The germline V gene has CDR1 SGHRS and CDR2 YFSETQ. The CDR3 covers 16 residues. CDR3 amino acids: CASSSGTSRMNTEAFF. Written as DNA, the CDR3 is TGCGCCAGCAGCTCCGGTACATCAAGAATGAACACTGAAGCTTTCTTT.

The V call is TRBV7-9, the J call TRBJ1-2; D remains unclear. The CDR3 is 14 residues long. Germline values: CDR1 SEHNR, CDR2 FQNEAQ (reference sequence). Trimming removed 1 base at V and 3 bases at J, with 9 bases between. CDR3 in amino acids: CASSLGATDYGYTF. In nucleotides, the CDR3 is TGTGCCAGCAGCTTAGGGGCAACGGACTATGGCTACACCTTC.

There are a few counts of this clonotype. In DNA, the CDR3 is TGTGCCAGCAGCTTGGTGGGAGGGCAGCTGTTTTTT. Amino acid sequence: CASSLVGGQLFF. The V call is TRBV5-8, the J call TRBJ2-2; the match to TRBD2 covers 7 bases. Germline V gives CDR1 SGHTS, CDR2 YDEGEE. This CDR3 contains 12 residues. J lost 12 bases, V lost 0 bases, and 2 bases had no gene match. Complete variable domain (other parts from reference TRBV5-8 and TRBJ2-2): EAGVTQSPTHLIKTRGQQATLRCSPISGHTSVYWYQQALGLGLQFLLWYDEGEERNRGNFPPRFSGRQFPNYSSELNVNALELEDSALYLCASSLVGGQLFFGEGSRLTVL.

The J gene is TRBJ2-4, the V gene TRBV27; possible D gene TRBD2, 5 bases. V was shortened by 2 bases and J by 6 bases, with 14 bases between the two germline ends. Germline-derived CDR1 and CDR2 are MNHEY and SMNVEV (reference sequence). The CDR3 is 15 residues long. The CDR3 loop reads CASSLGLAHGNIQYF. DNA for the CDR3: TGTGCCAGCAGTTTAGGGCTAGCCCACGGAAACATTCAGTACTTC.

The rearrangement joins TRBV20-1 to TRBJ2-1; D is ambiguous. V was cut by 3 bases and J by 0 bases, with 12 bases left in between. Germline CDR1 DFQATT, CDR2 SNEGSKA (reference sequence). This CDR3 contains 15 residues. CDR3 sequence (DNA): TGCAGTGCTAGTCCTCAGAAAAGCTCCTACAATGAGCAGTTCTTC. It encodes CSASPQKSSYNEQFF.

This clonotype was recorded a few times. The gene calls are TRBV24-1 and TRBJ2-5; tentative D call: TRBD2 (5 bases). Germline values: CDR1 KGHDR, CDR2 SFDVKD. Between the trimmed V and J ends, which lost 5 bases and 1 base, there was a span of 10 bases. CDR3 size: 14 residues. This chain's CDR3 is CATSVGAFQETQYF. CDR3 nucleotides: TGTGCCACCAGTGTGGGAGCCTTCCAAGAGACCCAGTACTTC.